Following are 24 T cell receptor beta chains from one sample sequenced in a study of monozygotic twins with inflammatory bowel disease. TCRdb reanalyzed the 5' RACE reads and collapses them to one entry per CDR3 protein, without DNA. This repertoire includes roughly 200,000 distinct CDR3 sequences. The sample comprised blood. These receptors all come from a human donor with ulcerative colitis or Crohn's disease, or a healthy co-twin of an affected twin (not recorded which).

The chain links TRBV5-1 to TRBJ2-3; the TCRdb call, TRBD2, lacks DNA for checking. Per germline, CDR1 SGHRS and CDR2 YFSETQ. CDR3 length equals 15 residues. The CDR3 region is CASSSSSGGASTQYF.

J is TRBJ1-5 and V is TRBV5-1; TCRdb outputs TRBD1, but without DNA this stays unchecked. The CDR3 sequence is 13 residues long. CDR1 is SGHRS, CDR2 YFSETQ, per germline. CDR3 protein: CASSIEGDQPQHF.

V is TRBV7-9 and J is TRBJ1-2; as DNA is missing, the TRBD1 call by TCRdb cannot be tested. This CDR3 contains 14 residues. From germline, CDR1 is SEHNR and CDR2 FQNEAQ (reference sequence). The CDR3 region is CASSWGTVTYGYTF.

The chain carries TRBV7-9 and TRBJ2-1; TCRdb reports TRBD2, a call that lacks DNA to check it against. The CDR3 runs 14 residues. Per the germline V gene, CDR1 is SEHNR and CDR2 is FQNEAQ (reference sequence). CDR3 sequence reads: CASSLASGYNEQFF.

The V gene is TRBV5-1, the J gene TRBJ2-3; the TCRdb call, TRBD1, lacks DNA for checking. Germline loops: CDR1 SGHRS, CDR2 YFSETQ. The CDR3 is 14 residues long. CDR3 protein: CASSKGQYTDTQYF.

The gene calls are TRBV6-1 and TRBJ1-5. Germline assignment: CDR1 MNHNS and CDR2 SASEGT. The CDR3 has 12 amino acids. The CDR3 loop reads CASRNSNQPQHF.

The rearrangement uses TRBV7-9 and TRBJ1-2. From germline, CDR1 is SEHNR and CDR2 FQNEAQ (reference sequence). This CDR3 region has 15 residues. CDR3: CASSRLRPNDDGYTF. Full variable domain (remainder filled in from reference TRBV7-9 and TRBJ1-2): DTGVSQNPRHKITKRGQNVTFRCDPISEHNRLYWYRQTLGQGPEFLTYFQNEAQLEKSRLLSDRFSAERPKGSFSTLEIQRTEQGDSAMYLCASSRLRPNDDGYTFGSGTRLTVV.

This sequence joins TRBV7-3 and TRBJ1-4; with no DNA, the TCRdb D assignment of TRBD1 cannot be verified. Germline CDR1 reads SGHTA; CDR2 reads FQGTGA. The CDR3 extends over 15 amino acids. This CDR3 is CASSSTGGMGEKLFF.

The chain couples TRBV3-1 to TRBJ1-2. The CDR3 is 12 amino acids. Looked up from germline, CDR1 is LGHDT and CDR2 is YNNKEL (reference sequence). The CDR3: CASSQGENGYTF.

The chain joins TRBV10-3 to TRBJ1-1. This CDR3 has 14 amino acids. Germline values: CDR1 ENHRY, CDR2 SYGVKD. The CDR3 region is CAISADRTNTEAFF.

The chain recombines TRBV18 with TRBJ2-2; TCRdb returns TRBD1, unconfirmable since there is no DNA. The CDR3 has 16 residues. Germline V lookup: CDR1 KGHSH, CDR2 LQKENI. This chain's CDR3 is CASSPIKGANTGELFF.

The genes are TRBV5-1 and TRBJ2-1. From germline, CDR1 is SGHRS and CDR2 YFSETQ. The CDR3 length is 11 residues. CDR3 sequence: CASSLDVEQFF.

This chain joins TRBV20-1 and TRBJ2-1; TCRdb returns TRBD1, unconfirmable since there is no DNA. The CDR3 spans 11 residues. The germline gives CDR1 DFQATT, CDR2 SNEGSKA (reference sequence). The CDR3 is CTNRGGNEQFF.

This chain uses TRBV18 with TRBJ2-7. This CDR3 region has 14 residues. CDR1 and CDR2 (germline): KGHSH, LQKENI. CDR3 amino acids: CASSTTGAAYEQYF.

V gene TRBV7-6 combines with J gene TRBJ2-1; without DNA, the TCRdb call of TRBD2 cannot be checked. The CDR3 is 16 amino acids. Germline assignment: CDR1 SGHVS and CDR2 FNYEAQ. CDR3 in amino acids: CASSSVLAGRNNEQFF.

This chain connects TRBV20-1 to TRBJ1-6; TCRdb reports TRBD1, a call that lacks DNA to check it against. This CDR3 has 15 residues. CDR1 and CDR2 from the germline V gene are DFQATT and SNEGSKA (reference sequence). CDR3 sequence reads: CSARVGDRINSPLHF.

The J gene is TRBJ2-4, the V gene TRBV3-1. CDR3 length: 11 amino acids. Per the germline V gene, CDR1 is LGHDT and CDR2 is YNNKEL (reference sequence). CDR3 residues: CASSQGGIQYF.

The chain links TRBV2 to TRBJ2-7. This CDR3 comprises 15 residues. Germline-derived CDR1 and CDR2 are SNHLY and FYNNEI. CDR3: CASSEDGLLSYEQYF.

The chain joins TRBV2 to TRBJ2-1; with no DNA, the TCRdb D assignment of TRBD1 cannot be verified. CDR1 and CDR2 from the germline V gene are SNHLY and FYNNEI. The CDR3 loop spans 14 amino acids. CDR3 residues: CASSYRGAYNEQFF.

The V call is TRBV5-1, the J call TRBJ1-1; the D gene TCRdb calls, TRBD1, cannot be checked with no DNA. CDR3 length: 14 residues. Germline loops: CDR1 SGHRS, CDR2 YFSETQ. The chain's CDR3 is CASSREGVYTEAFF.

This chain uses TRBV15 with TRBJ2-2. The CDR3 consists of 16 residues. Germline V gene lookup returns CDR1 LNHNV and CDR2 YYDKDF (reference sequence). Here the CDR3 reads CATSRDAVTNTGELFF. Complete variable domain (other parts from reference TRBV15 and TRBJ2-2): DAMVIQNPRYQVTQFGKPVTLSCSQTLNHNVMYWYQQKSSQAPKLLFHYYDKDFNNEADTPDNFQSRRPNTSFCFLDIRSPGLGDTAMYLCATSRDAVTNTGELFFGEGSRLTVL.

The chain employs TRBV7-9 and TRBJ1-1. The CDR3 has 13 residues. Germline V lookup: CDR1 SEHNR, CDR2 FQNEAQ (reference sequence). The CDR3 protein is CASSLVEGTEAFF.

The rearrangement joins TRBV6-1 to TRBJ1-5; the TRBD1 assignment by TCRdb is unverifiable without DNA. CDR3 length: 15 residues. Per germline, CDR1 MNHNS and CDR2 SASEGT. The CDR3 sequence is CASSLGQGYNQPQHF.

The V call is TRBV7-2, the J call TRBJ1-2. The germline V gene encodes CDR1 SGHTA and CDR2 FQGNSA. This CDR3 has 13 amino acids. CDR3 region: CASSLEFWSGYTF. Full variable domain (missing parts from reference TRBV7-2 and TRBJ1-2): GAGVSQSPSNKVTEKGKDVELRCDPISGHTALYWYRQSLGQGLEFLIYFQGNSAPDKSGLPSDRFSAERTGGSVSTLTIQRTQQEDSAVYLCASSLEFWSGYTFGSGTRLTVV.